This T cell receptor (beta chain) was sequenced during a study of CD8+ T cells in alopecia areata (dated by TCRdb to 2016 to 2019). In the study overall: To study T cell clonal expansion in alopecia areata, the researchers applied high-throughput TCRbeta sequencing to both the C3H/HeJ mouse model and human patients. Scalp tissue and sorted CD4+ and CD8+ peripheral blood T cells from patchy and totalis/universalis alopecia areata patients and from healthy controls were covered by human TCRbeta sequencing. Clonality in the scalp was compared among normal scalp (n=4), patchy alopecia areata scalp (n=8), and alopecia totalis/universalis scalp (n=8). The RNA source kit depended on sample type: the PAXgene miRNA kit for fixed scalp, the miRNeasy kit for PBMCs, and the RNeasy kit for mouse skin. Amplification of TCRbeta CDR3 regions was done by immunoSEQ multiplex PCR using 35 Vbeta forward primers and 13 Jbeta reverse primers. Results the study describes overall, beyond this receptor: Resident alphabeta T cells in normal human skin are also sequenced, complicating scalp TCR repertoire analysis, unlike mouse skin dominated by gammadelta T cells. Higher clonality and more expanded CD8+ clones were observed in lesional scalp than in normal scalp, particularly in alopecia totalis/universalis, a finding suggestive of antigenic drive. Compared with mice, TCR sequences shared between patients were less clear, possibly partly because of HLA diversity across the patient population.

Worth noting for this clone: The antigen it binds to is not known. Base quality data are lacking; no much larger clone is found one base away.

The library came from the immunoSEQ multiplex PCR assay. To provide template for TCR sequencing, every sample had RNA extracted and reverse transcribed into cDNA. First-strand cDNA was synthesized using SuperScript III with a 2:1 mix of oligo-dT and random hexamers. Amplification bias was assessed with a synthetic immune receptor repertoire, and residual bias was removed computationally. Concerning the study's data processing: Raw reads were preprocessed to remove errors, and CDR3 was defined by IMGT conventions from the conserved cysteine to phenylalanine. Clonality was computed as 1 minus the Shannon entropy, with the entropy normalized by log2 of the number of productive unique TCRs. Scalp TCRbeta sequences were cross-referenced with sorted blood CD4 and CD8 repertoires so that the CD4 or CD8 identity of scalp clones could be inferred. TCRdb limited this immuneACCESS table to in-frame rearrangements with V and J called. A share of clones is missing; checked studies link under half to unresolved V genes, and the rest is unexplained. The V and J calls and clone size come from that table; D and trimming were worked out from the DNA. This sample holds approximately 150,000 clones; roughly 60% were observed only once. The leading ten clones occupy 4.5% to 5% of the sample.

PBMCs were isolated by density centrifugation and stained for CD3, CD4 and CD8, after which CD4+ and CD8+ T cells were sorted on a FACSAria. Scalp biopsies and blood samples were provided by unaffected controls. The germline V gene encodes CDR1 SGHNT and CDR2 YYREEE (reference sequence). V sheds 4 bases and J sheds 3 bases, leaving 11 bases between their ends. The CDR3 runs 14 residues from the cysteine to the phenylalanine. This entry keeps only the CDR3 DNA: 42 bases, framed from base 1. Recombination linked TRBV5-4 to TRBJ2-1; D gene: possibly TRBD2, on 6 matching bases. Sequenced sample: CD4+ T cells sorted from blood. The clonotype originates from a human donor in good health. The CDR3 is CASSRGLIYNEQFF. The sequenced DNA is TGTGCCAGCAGCCGGGGACTCATCTACAATGAGCAGTTCTTC.